The 18 T cell receptor beta chains below all came from one sample that was sequenced in a study of chemoradiotherapy in HPV16-positive cancers (dated by TCRdb to between 2022 and 2023). The library relied on the immunoSEQ multiplex PCR assay. Imported from immuneACCESS, the table was reduced by TCRdb to in-frame sequences with V and J called. These copies leave out some clones; in studies compared against another copy, an unresolved V gene accounts for under half, and the cause of the remainder is not known. The sample table records 7,500 to 8,000 clones; approximately 80% of these occur just once. Clones ranked in the top ten supply 1.9% of the sample. The sample was acquired from a patient who underwent chemoradiotherapy. These receptors came from a human donor with HPV-associated anogenital cancer.

The chain links TRBV15 to TRBJ2-1; D remains ambiguous. V was cut by 4 bases and J by 0 bases, with 10 bases left in between. From germline, CDR1 is LNHNV and CDR2 YYDKDF (reference sequence). This CDR3 comprises 15 residues. The CDR3 nucleotides read TGTGCCACCAGCAATCCCAGGAGCTCCTACAATGAGCAGTTCTTC. It yields the protein CATSNPRSSYNEQFF.

This clone has only a few counts. This chain connects TRBV7-9 to TRBJ1-6, with a possible D match to TRBD1 (6 bases). Trimming left V 6 bases short and J 5 bases short, with 17 bases between. The germline V gene encodes CDR1 SEHNR and CDR2 FQNEAQ (reference sequence). CDR3 length: 16 amino acids. The CDR3 nucleotides read TGTGCCAGCAGTTTAAACCGGGACACCAATAATTCACCCCTCCACTTT. It is translated as CASSLNRDTNNSPLHF.

The chain carries TRBV16 and TRBJ2-1, with 9 bases lining up with TRBD2. The CDR3 is made up of 15 amino acids. V lost 4 bases, J lost 9 bases, and 10 bases stayed unmatched. Germline V lookup: CDR1 KGHSY, CDR2 FQNENV. The CDR3 nucleotides read TGTGCCAGCAGCCCCATCAGCGGGGGGCAGGGTGAGCAGTTCTTC. Its translation is CASSPISGGQGEQFF. Filled out from reference TRBV16 and TRBJ2-1, the complete variable domain reads GEEVAQTPKHLVRGEGQKAKLYCAPIKGHSYVFWYQQVLKNEFKFLISFQNENVFDETGMPKERFSAKCLPNSPCSLEIQATKLEDSAVYFCASSPISGGQGEQFFGPGTRLTVL.

This clone was detected only once. Written as DNA, the CDR3 is TGTGCCAGCAGACACCTTGGTTCCCCAACAGATACGCAGTATTTT. Residues: CASRHLGSPTDTQYF. The chain joins TRBV6-4 to TRBJ2-3; D gene uncertain. Trimming left V 6 bases short and J 3 bases short, with 16 bases between. The CDR3 totals 15 residues. Germline CDR1 and CDR2: MRHNA and SNTAGT.

The rearrangement uses TRBV5-4 and TRBJ2-2; a possible D gene is TRBD2 (6 bases). Germline CDR1 and CDR2: SGHNT and YYREEE (reference sequence). There are 16 residues in the CDR3. V was shortened by 4 bases and J by 0 bases, with 13 bases between the two germline ends. The CDR3 DNA is TGTGCCAGCAGCGCCCCGGGACTCTCGAACACCGGGGAGCTGTTTTTT. Translation: CASSAPGLSNTGELFF.

CDR3 in amino acids: CASSLGTSGGHNEQFF. The CDR3 DNA reads TGTGCCAGCTCACTGGGGACTAGCGGGGGACACAATGAGCAGTTCTTC. The gene calls are TRBV18 and TRBJ2-1; 14 nucleotides line up with TRBD2. With 4 bases clipped from V and 5 bases from J, the junction kept 4 bases outside the gene matches. The CDR3 is 16 residues long. CDR1 and CDR2 from the germline V gene are KGHSH and LQKENI.

V usage is TRBV6-6 and J usage is TRBJ2-1; D possibly uses TRBD1 or TRBD2 (5 bases each). The CDR3 runs to 14 residues. The V end lost 5 bases, the J end lost 7 bases, and 15 bases lay between the germline ends. CDR1 is MNHNY and CDR2 is SVGAGI in the germline V gene (reference sequence). CDR3 loop: CASSQGRPPNEQFF. The CDR3 DNA reads as TGTGCCAGCAGTCAGGGACGGCCGCCTAATGAGCAGTTCTTC.

This clone has more than one count but fewer than ten. The J gene is TRBJ2-7, the V gene TRBV5-1; the D call may be TRBD1 or TRBD2 (5 bases each). The ends were cut back, 4 bases at V and 6 bases at J, with 11 bases in the middle. Germline V gene sequence: CDR1 SGHRS, CDR2 YFSETQ. The CDR3 is made up of 12 amino acids. The CDR3 sequence: CASSQGDGEQYF. Written as DNA, the CDR3 is TGCGCCAGCAGCCAAGGGGACGGCGAGCAGTACTTC.

V gene TRBV14 combines with J gene TRBJ1-5, with 8 bases identical to TRBD1. Germline-derived CDR1 and CDR2 are SGHDN and FVKESK. CDR3 length equals 15 residues. The V and J ends lost 8 bases and 5 bases, in that order; junction bases with no gene match: 11. The CDR3 sequence: CASQPTEQGDQPQHF. DNA for the CDR3: TGTGCCAGCCAACCTACTGAACAGGGGGATCAGCCCCAGCATTTT.

This clone was detected a few times. The chain joins TRBV27 to TRBJ1-2; 10 nucleotides align to TRBD1. The J segment lost 7 bases and the V segment lost 6 bases, leaving 5 bases of the junction unmatched. CDR3 length equals 13 residues. The germline CDR1 and CDR2 sequences are MNHEY and SMNVEV (reference sequence). In nucleotides, the CDR3 is TGTGCCAGCAGGGACAGGGGGTACTCTGGCTACACCTTC. Amino acids: CASRDRGYSGYTF.

J is TRBJ1-3 and V is TRBV30, with 8 bases that match TRBD1. The CDR3 runs to 15 residues. V dropped 3 bases and J dropped 7; count of bases not matched to a gene: 11. From germline, CDR1 is GTSNPN and CDR2 SVGIG (reference sequence). The DNA for the CDR3 is TGTGCCTGGAGACACTCCGGGACAGGCCGCAACACCATATATTTT. Residues: CAWRHSGTGRNTIYF.

This chain joins TRBV5-6 and TRBJ2-7, with 11 bases aligning to TRBD1. CDR3 length: 17 residues. J lost 1 base, V lost 4 bases, and 10 bases had no gene match. CDR1 and CDR2 (germline): SGHDT, YYEEEE. The CDR3 DNA reads TGTGCCAGCAGCGCGACCCTGCGGGACAGGGGGTCCTACGAGCAGTACTTC. It yields the protein CASSATLRDRGSYEQYF.

CDR3 DNA sequence: TGCGCCAGCAGCTTGGGTGGACCCTACAATGAGCAGTTCTTC. Translated: CASSLGGPYNEQFF. The rearrangement joins TRBV5-1 to TRBJ2-1; no firm D call. There are 14 residues in the CDR3. Germline loops: CDR1 SGHRS, CDR2 YFSETQ. V lost 0 bases, J lost 2 bases, and 6 bases lay in between.

CDR3 nucleotide sequence: TGTGCCAGCAGCGCGGCTTTTTCAGCGGGAGTTGGGGCCAACGTCCTGACTTTC. This encodes CASSAAFSAGVGANVLTF. This chain connects TRBV5-4 to TRBJ2-6; 8 bases map to TRBD2. The CDR3 has 18 residues. The V and J ends lost 4 bases and 3 bases, in that order; junction bases with no gene match: 12. Germline V gene sequence: CDR1 SGHNT, CDR2 YYREEE (reference sequence).

The CDR3 DNA sequence: TGTGCCTGGAGTGCAGGACAGGGGAGAGAGACCCAGTACTTC. This sequence encodes CAWSAGQGRETQYF. The chain uses TRBV30 and TRBJ2-5, with TRBD1 identical over 9 bases. The V and J ends lost 1 base and 4 bases, in that order; junction bases with no gene match: 4. CDR3 length: 14 amino acids. The germline gives CDR1 GTSNPN, CDR2 SVGIG (reference sequence).

The chain has TRBV5-1 and TRBJ2-4; 7 bases fit TRBD2. This CDR3 spans 14 amino acids. The germline V gene encodes CDR1 SGHRS and CDR2 YFSETQ. Trimming removed 0 bases from V and 10 bases from J; junction bases left unmatched: 7. DNA of the CDR3: TGCGCCAGCAGCTTGGGGACTAGACCTAATATTCAGTACTTC. This codes for CASSLGTRPNIQYF.

The rearrangement links TRBV18 to TRBJ2-3, with 7 bases matching TRBD1. The junction had 4 bases not matched to a gene; V was cut back by 6 bases and J by 1 base. CDR3 size: 14 residues. CDR1 and CDR2 from the germline V gene are KGHSH and LQKENI. The CDR3 reads CASSRDSRTDTQYF. CDR3 coding DNA: TGTGCCAGCTCCCGGGACAGCCGCACAGATACGCAGTATTTT. Full variable domain (remainder filled in from reference TRBV18 and TRBJ2-3): NAGVMQNPRHLVRRRGQEARLRCSPMKGHSHVYWYRQLPEEGLKFMVYLQKENIIDESGMPKERFSAEFPKEGPSILRIQQVVRGDSAAYFCASSRDSRTDTQYFGPGTRLTVL.

The chain couples TRBV28 to TRBJ2-5; 7 bases fit TRBD1. CDR3 length: 13 amino acids. V lost 5 bases and J lost 3; bases outside the gene matches: 3. CDR1 is MDHEN, CDR2 SYDVKM, per germline. In DNA form, the CDR3 reads TGTGCCAGCAGTCGAGGGGGCGAAGAGACCCAGTACTTC. As protein: CASSRGGEETQYF.